This entry features one T cell receptor beta chain sequence. The data belong to a study of neoadjuvant anti-PD-1 for oral cavity cancer. The repertoire was sequenced with immunoSEQ multiplex PCR; TCRdb's copy has only in-frame clones and lacks some. Of 55,000 to 75,000 clones in the sample, about 90% were seen once. V lost 5 bases, J lost 6 bases, and 14 bases lay in between. Germline CDR1 and CDR2: SNHLY and FYNNEI. The CDR3 has 13 residues. Time point reported: after neoadjuvant nivolumab, at surgical resection. The sample consisted of PBMCs, taken after nivolumab (anti-PD-1) treatment. This sequence originates from a person aged 40-85 years with oral cavity squamous cell carcinoma. The gene calls are TRBV2 and TRBJ2-7; the D is unclear. The CDR3 here is CASSPGYWGEQYF. CDR3 DNA sequence: TGTGCCAGCAGTCCGGGCTACTGGGGCGAGCAGTACTTC.